This T cell receptor beta chain was documented in a study of memory CD8 T cells in hepatitis C reinfection. Whole-study context: HCV reinfection: RNA-positive following two negative tests at least 60 days apart. Samples before reinfection came 55 to 20 weeks prior to detection.

V lost 6 bases, J lost 7 bases, and 9 bases stayed unmatched. This CDR3 spans 14 amino acids. Germline V gives CDR1 LNHDA, CDR2 SQIVND (reference sequence). Time point noted: pre-reinfection, 55 to 20 weeks before reinfection detection. TCR sequencing was done directly ex vivo on sorted cells, without expansion in vitro. Total naive CD8 T cells were sorted as viable CD3+ CD8+ CD45RO- cells from a couple of donors. The study, taken as a whole, reports: With five donors, public clonotype conclusions could not be definitive.

Turning to this clone: What it binds is unknown.

Assay used: immunoSEQ multiplex PCR; TCRdb lists only in-frame clones, some missing. This table has tens of thousands of clones, under 90% appearing once. This TCR was sampled from a man aged 18 to 29 with hepatitis C virus infection. The sequenced material came from naive CD8+ T cells sorted from blood. The V and J genes are TRBV19 and TRBJ2-1, with 7 bases fitting TRBD1. CDR3 region: CASSNRDSLNEQFF. The CDR3 DNA sequence: TGTGCCAGTAGCAACCGGGACAGTCTAAATGAGCAGTTCTTC.